The 4 T cell receptor beta chains below were found in one sample sequenced in a study of T cells in Graves' hyperthyroidism and ophthalmopathy. Authors of the study amplified TCR beta CDR3 regions from RNA transcripts. The primer set for the first-round RT-PCR of the TCR CDR3 was HTBI. MiXCR, run by TCRdb on the multiplex PCR reads, gives a single entry per CDR3 protein. Among more than 500,000 distinct CDR3 sequences listed, about 16% were seen once. The sample consisted of blood. These receptors came from a woman in her 30s with Graves' ophthalmopathy.

In its sample, this clonotype was seen a few times. V gene TRBV5-4 combines with J gene TRBJ2-1, with 7 bases matching TRBD1. V was pared by 4 bases and J by 5 bases, with 3 bases of the junction left unmatched. CDR1 and CDR2 (germline): SGHNT, YYREEE (reference sequence). CDR3 length equals 13 residues. The CDR3 DNA follows: TGTGCCAGCAGCGCCGGGACAGACAATGAGCAGTTCTTC. Its translation: CASSAGTDNEQFF.

This clonotype was seen many times. This sequence joins TRBV28 and TRBJ2-3, with 7 positions matching TRBD2. In germline, CDR1 is MDHEN, CDR2 SYDVKM. The CDR3 runs to 14 residues. Trimming took 6 bases from V and 5 from J; bases not matched to a gene: 8. The CDR3 bases are TGTGCCAGCAGCAGCGGGACCCCACTAGATACGCAGTATTTT. Translated, it gives CASSSGTPLDTQYF.

Many counts were recorded for this clonotype. The V gene is TRBV12-3 or TRBV12-4, the J gene TRBJ1-4; weak D call: TRBD1 (6 bases). The CDR3 spans 19 residues. V shed 2 bases and J shed 10 bases, with 29 bases lying between them. The CDR3 sequence is CASSLFADIWPGAYGKLFF. The DNA of the CDR3 is TGTGCCAGCAGTTTATTCGCCGATATCTGGCCAGGGGCTTATGGAAAACTGTTTTTT.

This clonotype was recorded a few times. The V gene is TRBV6-1, the J gene TRBJ1-3, with 7 bases lining up with TRBD1. The CDR3 sequence is 16 residues long. V lost 5 bases to trimming and J lost 8 bases; unmatched junction nucleotides: 15. Germline CDR1 MNHNS, CDR2 SASEGT. The CDR3 here is CASSRRDSGSADTIYF. The CDR3 coding sequence is TGTGCCAGCAGTAGAAGGGACAGCGGATCCGCGGACACCATATATTTT.